Presented here are 7 T cell receptor beta chains from one specimen sequenced in a study of blood T cell repertoires in COVID-19. Produced via immunoSEQ multiplex PCR; TCRdb's table is partial and in-frame only. The sample holds roughly 40,000 clones; more than 90% are singletons and the top ten take roughly 0.35%. The specimen was peripheral blood. Receptors were obtained from a man aged 45-60 years with COVID-19, enrolled during active disease.

The chain links TRBV7-3 to TRBJ2-1, with D perhaps TRBD2 (5 bases). CDR1 SGHTA and CDR2 FQGTGA come from the germline V gene. The CDR3 has 14 residues. Trimming took 4 bases from V and 5 from J, leaving 12 bases between them. For the CDR3, the DNA is TGTGCCAGCAGCTCTACGGCCGGGAACAATGAGCAGTTCTTC. Translating it yields CASSSTAGNNEQFF.

This chain joins TRBV19 and TRBJ2-3; possibly TRBD2 for D (5 bases). Germline V gene sequence: CDR1 LNHDA, CDR2 SQIVND (reference sequence). The CDR3 totals 13 residues. V dropped 6 bases and J dropped 6 bases, with 13 bases sitting between them. The CDR3 DNA follows: TGTGCCAGTAGGGCTCGGGGTGGGGATACGCAGTATTTT. This translates into CASRARGGDTQYF.

The V call is TRBV28, the J call TRBJ1-6, with 8 bases identical to TRBD1. The CDR3 sequence is 15 residues long. V lost 6 bases to trimming and J lost 7 bases; unmatched junction nucleotides: 8. Germline values: CDR1 MDHEN, CDR2 SYDVKM. This CDR3 is CASRRLRQGNSPLHF. The DNA for the CDR3 is TGTGCCAGCAGGCGGTTGAGACAGGGGAATTCACCCCTCCACTTT.

This sequence joins TRBV29-1 and TRBJ1-1, with TRBD1 as a possible D gene (6 bases). The CDR3 has 15 amino acids. V was trimmed by 3 bases and J by 5 bases, leaving 19 bases between them. Looked up from germline, CDR1 is SQVTM and CDR2 is ANQGSEA. This CDR3 reads CSVEGDTLGKTEAFF. The CDR3 DNA reads as TGCAGCGTTGAGGGGGACACCCTAGGCAAAACTGAAGCTTTCTTT.

This clone appeared a single time. The chain is built from TRBV3-1 (or the pseudogene TRBV3-2) and TRBJ2-7; 9 bases agree with TRBD1. CDR3 length equals 14 residues. Germline V gives CDR1 LGHDT, CDR2 YNNKEL (reference sequence). The V segment lost 3 bases and the J segment 7 bases; nucleotides outside the gene matches: 7. The CDR3 here is CASSHRDRVGEQYF. CDR3 coding DNA: TGTGCCAGCAGCCATAGGGACAGGGTAGGAGAGCAGTACTTC.

The rearrangement uses TRBV5-4 and TRBJ2-3; D might be TRBD1 (5 bases). V was pared by 3 bases and J by 0 bases, with 11 bases between. The CDR3 extends over 15 amino acids. In germline, CDR1 is SGHNT, CDR2 YYREEE (reference sequence). The CDR3: CASSSGQPSTDTQYF. The CDR3 DNA is TGTGCCAGCAGCTCAGGGCAACCGAGCACAGATACGCAGTATTTT.

This chain uses TRBV30 with TRBJ2-1, with 11 bases that match TRBD2. The CDR3 runs to 15 residues. Germline trimming cut 3 bases from V and 4 bases from J; bases unmatched to any gene: 5. Germline V gene data show CDR1 as GTSNPN and CDR2 as SVGIG (reference sequence). CDR3 DNA: TGTGCCTGGAGACCCGGGACTAGCGGATACAATGAGCAGTTCTTC. Translation: CAWRPGTSGYNEQFF.